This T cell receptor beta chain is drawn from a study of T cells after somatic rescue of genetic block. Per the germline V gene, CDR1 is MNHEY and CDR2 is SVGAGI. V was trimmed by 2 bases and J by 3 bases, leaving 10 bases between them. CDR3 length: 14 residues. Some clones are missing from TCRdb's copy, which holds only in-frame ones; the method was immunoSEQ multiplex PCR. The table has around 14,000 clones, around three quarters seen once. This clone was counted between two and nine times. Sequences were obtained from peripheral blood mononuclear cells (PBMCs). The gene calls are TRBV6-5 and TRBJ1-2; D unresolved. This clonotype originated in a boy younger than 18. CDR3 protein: CASSYGGVDYGYTF. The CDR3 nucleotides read TGTGCCAGCAGTTACGGTGGAGTAGACTATGGCTACACCTTC.